This T cell receptor (beta chain) was recorded in a study of T cell changes during pregnancy in multiple sclerosis. CDR1 and CDR2 (germline): SGHTA, FQGNSA. V gave up 2 bases and J gave up 3 bases, with 10 bases separating them. The CDR3 extends over 14 amino acids. The protocol was immunoSEQ multiplex PCR, while the TCRdb copy is restricted to in-frame clones and leaves out a portion. The sample yields roughly 99,000 clones, approximately 90% seen once. The sample consisted of peripheral blood, taken in the third trimester of pregnancy. The TCR was taken from a female donor in good health, enrolled as a control in a pregnancy study. The chain links TRBV7-2 to TRBJ1-2; D gene unclear. CDR3 bases: TGTGCCAGCAGCTTAAGCACAGAGTACTATGGCTACACCTTC. The encoded protein is CASSLSTEYYGYTF.